The rows below give T cell receptor beta chains drawn from one sample of a study of neurological immune-mediated disorders. Via MiXCR, TCRdb re-called the 5' RACE reads, giving one row per CDR3 protein. The sample comprises 55,000 to 75,000 distinct CDR3 sequences, around 5% of which are singletons, and about 6% rests with the top ten. The specimen was PBMCs. These receptors were taken from a human donor with multiple sclerosis. The donor label of this sample is uncertain. CDR3s include the opening cysteine and the closing phenylalanine or tryptophan. The order of the fields is V gene, J gene, CDR3 length, D gene, clone size, CDR3 protein, CDR3 DNA. The D gene is left open where the match is weak. Clone size is given for some rows only: seen once, a few or many times, or a class if the clone is expanded.

v_gene: TRBV5-1; j_gene: TRBJ2-3; len: 13; d_gene: .; abundance: many; CDR3aa: CASRSGGTDTQYF; CDR3nt: TGCGCCAGCAGGTCAGGGGGCACAGATACGCAGTATTTT
v_gene: TRBV6-6; j_gene: TRBJ1-4; len: 17; d_gene: .; abundance: many; CDR3aa: CASSYLLSGAAAEKLFF; CDR3nt: TGTGCCAGCAGTTACCTTCTCTCAGGGGCGGCCGCCGAAAAACTGTTTTTT
v_gene: TRBV5-1; j_gene: TRBJ2-2; len: 15; d_gene: TRBD2; abundance: many; CDR3aa: CASSLASGGTGELFF; CDR3nt: TGCGCCAGCAGCTTGGCTAGCGGGGGAACCGGGGAGCTGTTTTTT
v_gene: TRBV6-5; j_gene: TRBJ2-1; len: 14; d_gene: .; abundance: many; CDR3aa: CASSYSTFNNEQFF; CDR3nt: TGTGCCAGCAGTTACAGCACCTTCAACAATGAGCAGTTCTTC
v_gene: TRBV9; j_gene: TRBJ1-1; len: 14; d_gene: .; abundance: many; CDR3aa: CASSVGGGSPEAFF; CDR3nt: TGTGCCAGCAGCGTAGGAGGAGGATCCCCTGAAGCTTTCTTT
v_gene: TRBV11-3; j_gene: TRBJ2-2; len: 15; d_gene: .; abundance: many; CDR3aa: CASSLWGRLDRELFF; CDR3nt: TGTGCCAGCAGCTTATGGGGTAGATTAGACCGGGAGCTGTTTTTT
v_gene: TRBV20-1; j_gene: TRBJ1-1; len: 11; d_gene: .; abundance: once; CDR3aa: CSAREAGLAFF; CDR3nt: TGCAGTGCTCGGGAGGCAGGCTTGGCTTTCTTT
v_gene: TRBV7-2; j_gene: TRBJ2-3; len: 13; d_gene: .; abundance: many; CDR3aa: CASSSSYGDTQYF; CDR3nt: TGTGCCAGCAGCTCTAGCTACGGGGATACGCAGTATTTT
v_gene: TRBV5-1; j_gene: TRBJ1-6; len: 16; d_gene: .; abundance: many; CDR3aa: CASSLVGLEGPAALHF; CDR3nt: TGCGCCAGCAGCTTGGTGGGTTTGGAGGGACCCGCGGCCCTCCACTTT
v_gene: TRBV12-3/TRBV12-4; j_gene: TRBJ2-3; len: 12; d_gene: .; abundance: many; CDR3aa: CASSRLRDTQYF; CDR3nt: TGTGCCAGCAGTCGCCTTAGGGATACGCAGTATTTT
v_gene: TRBV29-1; j_gene: TRBJ2-3; len: 15; d_gene: .; abundance: few; CDR3aa: CSVALAIGNLDTQYF; CDR3nt: TGCAGCGTCGCCCTAGCGATAGGGAATCTGGATACGCAGTATTTT
v_gene: TRBV5-1; j_gene: TRBJ2-3; len: 17; d_gene: TRBD2; abundance: medium-sized; CDR3aa: CASSSNGLAGSTDTQYF; CDR3nt: TGCGCCAGCAGCTCGAATGGACTAGCGGGCAGCACAGATACGCAGTATTTT
v_gene: TRBV6-5; j_gene: TRBJ1-5; len: 16; d_gene: .; abundance: .; CDR3aa: CASRRFRGDSNQPQHF; CDR3nt: TGTGCCAGCAGAAGATTCAGGGGAGATAGCAATCAGCCCCAGCATTTT
v_gene: TRBV6-5; j_gene: TRBJ2-3; len: 15; d_gene: .; abundance: many; CDR3aa: CASSYTGPGTDTQYF; CDR3nt: TGTGCCAGCAGTTACACGGGGCCAGGCACAGATACGCAGTATTTT
v_gene: TRBV20-1; j_gene: TRBJ1-2; len: 14; d_gene: TRBD1; abundance: many; CDR3aa: CSAREDRGGGGYTF; CDR3nt: TGCAGTGCTAGAGAGGACAGGGGGGGGGGCGGCTACACCTTC
v_gene: TRBV6-1; j_gene: TRBJ2-1; len: 15; d_gene: TRBD1; abundance: many; CDR3aa: CASSDPGGPPNEQFF; CDR3nt: TGTGCCAGCAGTGATCCAGGGGGCCCTCCAAATGAGCAGTTCTTC
v_gene: TRBV5-1; j_gene: TRBJ1-1; len: 16; d_gene: .; abundance: many; CDR3aa: CASSLEPQGGGTEAFF; CDR3nt: TGCGCCAGCAGCTTGGAGCCACAGGGCGGCGGCACTGAAGCTTTCTTT
v_gene: TRBV10-3; j_gene: TRBJ1-4; len: 15; d_gene: .; abundance: many; CDR3aa: CAISDRRVLGEKLFF; CDR3nt: TGTGCCATCAGTGACAGGAGGGTCTTAGGGGAAAAACTGTTTTTT
v_gene: TRBV5-6; j_gene: TRBJ2-1; len: 15; d_gene: TRBD1; abundance: many; CDR3aa: CASSLSEGARNEQFF; CDR3nt: TGTGCCAGCAGCTTGAGCGAGGGGGCGCGCAATGAGCAGTTCTTC
v_gene: TRBV12-3/TRBV12-4; j_gene: TRBJ1-1; len: 13; d_gene: .; abundance: many; CDR3aa: CASSFNRRGEAFF; CDR3nt: TGTGCCAGCAGTTTTAACCGAAGGGGTGAGGCTTTCTTT
v_gene: TRBV10-2; j_gene: TRBJ2-1; len: 14; d_gene: .; abundance: .; CDR3aa: CASSEPQGDNEQFF; CDR3nt: TGCGCCAGCAGTGAGCCCCAGGGCGACAATGAGCAGTTCTTC
v_gene: TRBV6-5; j_gene: TRBJ2-2; len: 13; d_gene: .; abundance: many; CDR3aa: CASSFTLTGELFF; CDR3nt: TGTGCCAGCAGTTTCACTCTCACCGGGGAGCTGTTTTTT
v_gene: TRBV5-1; j_gene: TRBJ2-1; len: 16; d_gene: TRBD1; abundance: many; CDR3aa: CASSPDPGQGMNEQFF; CDR3nt: TGCGCCAGCAGCCCCGACCCGGGACAGGGTATGAATGAGCAGTTCTTC
v_gene: TRBV2; j_gene: TRBJ1-6; len: 15; d_gene: .; abundance: many; CDR3aa: CASRGEVTEYSPLHF; CDR3nt: TGTGCCAGCAGGGGGGAAGTAACGGAATATTCACCCCTCCACTTT
v_gene: TRBV7-2; j_gene: TRBJ2-7; len: 13; d_gene: .; abundance: many; CDR3aa: CASSLVPSYEQYF; CDR3nt: TGTGCCAGCAGCTTAGTTCCCTCCTACGAGCAGTACTTC
v_gene: TRBV20-1; j_gene: TRBJ1-4; len: 14; d_gene: .; abundance: many; CDR3aa: CSANRDPGNEKLFF; CDR3nt: TGCAGTGCTAATAGGGATCCTGGTAATGAAAAACTGTTTTTT
v_gene: TRBV2; j_gene: TRBJ1-2; len: 12; d_gene: .; abundance: many; CDR3aa: CASKKLVPGYTF; CDR3nt: TGTGCCAGCAAGAAGCTAGTCCCGGGCTACACCTTC
v_gene: TRBV3-1; j_gene: TRBJ2-1; len: 12; d_gene: .; abundance: many; CDR3aa: CASGGASDEQFF; CDR3nt: TGTGCCAGCGGGGGGGCATCGGATGAGCAGTTCTTC
v_gene: TRBV5-1; j_gene: TRBJ2-7; len: 13; d_gene: TRBD1; abundance: many; CDR3aa: CASSTGVSYEQYF; CDR3nt: TGCGCCAGCAGCACAGGGGTTTCCTACGAGCAGTACTTC
v_gene: TRBV5-1; j_gene: TRBJ1-2; len: 14; d_gene: .; abundance: many; CDR3aa: CASSLGDRDYGYTF; CDR3nt: TGCGCCAGCAGCTTGGGAGACAGAGACTATGGCTACACCTTC
v_gene: TRBV27; j_gene: TRBJ1-1; len: 11; d_gene: .; abundance: many; CDR3aa: CATAGALGAFF; CDR3nt: TGTGCCACTGCGGGCGCCTTGGGGGCTTTCTTT
v_gene: TRBV6-5; j_gene: TRBJ1-6; len: 14; d_gene: TRBD1; abundance: many; CDR3aa: CASSLTGGRSPLHF; CDR3nt: TGTGCCAGCAGTTTAACAGGGGGCCGTTCACCCCTCCACTTT
v_gene: TRBV5-1; j_gene: TRBJ1-5; len: 14; d_gene: .; abundance: many; CDR3aa: CASSLGGGNQPQHF; CDR3nt: TGTGCCAGCAGCTTGGGTGGGGGTAATCAGCCCCAGCATTTT
v_gene: TRBV6-6; j_gene: TRBJ2-5; len: 15; d_gene: .; abundance: many; CDR3aa: CASSYDSAGFKTQYF; CDR3nt: TGTGCCAGCAGTTACGACTCAGCCGGGTTTAAGACCCAGTACTTC
v_gene: TRBV15; j_gene: TRBJ1-5; len: 14; d_gene: .; abundance: many; CDR3aa: CATSPGQPNQPQHF; CDR3nt: TGTGCCACCAGCCCTGGACAGCCTAATCAGCCCCAGCATTTT
v_gene: TRBV15; j_gene: TRBJ2-7; len: 16; d_gene: TRBD2; abundance: many; CDR3aa: CATSRDLRGGSYEQYF; CDR3nt: TGTGCCACCAGCAGAGATCTGCGGGGGGGGAGCTACGAGCAGTACTTC
v_gene: TRBV7-2; j_gene: TRBJ1-2; len: 14; d_gene: .; abundance: many; CDR3aa: CASSLALWGSGYTF; CDR3nt: TGTGCCAGCAGCTTAGCGCTGTGGGGCTCTGGCTACACCTTC
v_gene: TRBV12-3/TRBV12-4; j_gene: TRBJ2-2; len: 18; d_gene: TRBD2; abundance: many; CDR3aa: CASSLAIFAGGRTGELFF; CDR3nt: TGTGCCAGCAGTTTAGCGATATTCGCGGGGGGTCGGACCGGGGAGCTGTTTTTT
v_gene: TRBV20-1; j_gene: TRBJ2-3; len: 16; d_gene: TRBD2; abundance: many; CDR3aa: CSAPPGGGLYTDTQYF; CDR3nt: TGCAGTGCCCCGCCCGGGGGGGGGCTCTACACAGATACGCAGTATTTT
v_gene: TRBV4-1; j_gene: TRBJ1-1; len: 17; d_gene: .; abundance: many; CDR3aa: CASSRWIRREETTEAFF; CDR3nt: TGCGCCAGCAGCCGATGGATACGCAGGGAAGAAACTACTGAAGCTTTCTTT
v_gene: TRBV20-1; j_gene: TRBJ1-5; len: 16; d_gene: .; abundance: .; CDR3aa: CSARVPGRGSNQPQHF; CDR3nt: TGCAGTGCTAGAGTCCCAGGAAGGGGTTCCAATCAGCCCCAGCATTTT
v_gene: TRBV5-1; j_gene: TRBJ2-1; len: 16; d_gene: .; abundance: many; CDR3aa: CASSLHPVPRVNEQFF; CDR3nt: TGCGCCAGCAGCTTGCATCCAGTCCCTCGAGTCAATGAGCAGTTCTTC
v_gene: TRBV20-1; j_gene: TRBJ1-1; len: 12; d_gene: TRBD1; abundance: many; CDR3aa: CSASGQGLRAFF; CDR3nt: TGCAGTGCTAGTGGACAGGGTCTCAGGGCTTTCTTT
v_gene: TRBV7-2; j_gene: TRBJ2-3; len: 16; d_gene: TRBD2; abundance: few; CDR3aa: CASSLVSRLAGAEAYF; CDR3nt: TGTGCCAGCAGCTTAGTGTCGCGGCTAGCGGGGGCCGAGGCGTATTTT
v_gene: TRBV5-1; j_gene: TRBJ2-3; len: 13; d_gene: .; abundance: many; CDR3aa: CASSLDGGYTQYF; CDR3nt: TGCGCCAGCAGCTTGGACGGGGGATATACGCAGTATTTT
v_gene: TRBV5-1; j_gene: TRBJ2-5; len: 16; d_gene: TRBD1; abundance: few; CDR3aa: CASSLRAGTQGEGQYF; CDR3nt: TGCGCCAGCAGCTTGAGGGCTGGGACACAGGGGGAAGGCCAGTACTTC
v_gene: TRBV7-6; j_gene: TRBJ1-1; len: 14; d_gene: TRBD1; abundance: few; CDR3aa: CASSETGGITEAFF; CDR3nt: TGTGCCAGCAGCGAGACAGGGGGCATCACTGAAGCTTTCTTT
v_gene: TRBV5-1; j_gene: TRBJ2-3; len: 13; d_gene: .; abundance: many; CDR3aa: CASSLTGSDTQYF; CDR3nt: TGCGCCAGCAGTTTGACAGGATCAGATACGCAGTATTTT
v_gene: TRBV28; j_gene: TRBJ1-5; len: 14; d_gene: .; abundance: many; CDR3aa: CASTSTVSNQPQHF; CDR3nt: TGTGCCAGCACCTCGACTGTTAGCAATCAGCCCCAGCATTTT
v_gene: TRBV7-9; j_gene: TRBJ2-1; len: 12; d_gene: .; abundance: many; CDR3aa: CASSLDGDEQFF; CDR3nt: TGTGCCAGCAGCTTAGACGGGGATGAGCAGTTCTTC
v_gene: TRBV18; j_gene: TRBJ2-3; len: 12; d_gene: .; abundance: many; CDR3aa: CASSPSTDTQYF; CDR3nt: TGTGCCAGCTCACCGAGCACAGATACGCAGTATTTT
v_gene: TRBV2; j_gene: TRBJ1-6; len: 15; d_gene: TRBD1; abundance: many; CDR3aa: CASSEQGAGNSPLHF; CDR3nt: TGTGCCAGCAGTGAACAGGGGGCCGGTAATTCACCCCTCCACTTT
v_gene: TRBV6-5; j_gene: TRBJ2-7; len: 16; d_gene: TRBD1; abundance: many; CDR3aa: CASSYGFGTATYEQYF; CDR3nt: TGTGCCAGCAGTTATGGGTTTGGGACAGCGACCTACGAGCAGTACTTC
v_gene: TRBV29-1; j_gene: TRBJ2-1; len: 12; d_gene: .; abundance: many; CDR3aa: CSGRGGYNEQFF; CDR3nt: TGCAGCGGGAGAGGGGGGTACAATGAGCAGTTCTTC
v_gene: TRBV5-1; j_gene: TRBJ1-4; len: 16; d_gene: TRBD1; abundance: many; CDR3aa: CASSFAGGGRGEKLFF; CDR3nt: TGCGCCAGCAGCTTCGCGGGAGGGGGCAGAGGTGAAAAACTGTTTTTT
v_gene: TRBV29-1; j_gene: TRBJ2-7; len: 12; d_gene: TRBD2; abundance: many; CDR3aa: CSGKEAGGEQYF; CDR3nt: TGCAGCGGGAAGGAAGCGGGGGGGGAGCAGTACTTC
v_gene: TRBV19; j_gene: TRBJ1-6; len: 14; d_gene: .; abundance: many; CDR3aa: CASALGMNNSPLHF; CDR3nt: TGTGCCAGTGCTCTGGGGATGAATAATTCACCCCTCCACTTT
v_gene: TRBV14; j_gene: TRBJ2-5; len: 17; d_gene: .; abundance: many; CDR3aa: CASSPGVKLQYQETQYF; CDR3nt: TGTGCCAGCAGCCCCGGGGTAAAGCTCCAATACCAAGAGACCCAGTACTTC
v_gene: TRBV27; j_gene: TRBJ2-2; len: 15; d_gene: .; abundance: many; CDR3aa: CASSLSPRGVGELFF; CDR3nt: TGTGCCAGCAGTTTATCCCCACGTGGGGTCGGGGAGCTGTTTTTT